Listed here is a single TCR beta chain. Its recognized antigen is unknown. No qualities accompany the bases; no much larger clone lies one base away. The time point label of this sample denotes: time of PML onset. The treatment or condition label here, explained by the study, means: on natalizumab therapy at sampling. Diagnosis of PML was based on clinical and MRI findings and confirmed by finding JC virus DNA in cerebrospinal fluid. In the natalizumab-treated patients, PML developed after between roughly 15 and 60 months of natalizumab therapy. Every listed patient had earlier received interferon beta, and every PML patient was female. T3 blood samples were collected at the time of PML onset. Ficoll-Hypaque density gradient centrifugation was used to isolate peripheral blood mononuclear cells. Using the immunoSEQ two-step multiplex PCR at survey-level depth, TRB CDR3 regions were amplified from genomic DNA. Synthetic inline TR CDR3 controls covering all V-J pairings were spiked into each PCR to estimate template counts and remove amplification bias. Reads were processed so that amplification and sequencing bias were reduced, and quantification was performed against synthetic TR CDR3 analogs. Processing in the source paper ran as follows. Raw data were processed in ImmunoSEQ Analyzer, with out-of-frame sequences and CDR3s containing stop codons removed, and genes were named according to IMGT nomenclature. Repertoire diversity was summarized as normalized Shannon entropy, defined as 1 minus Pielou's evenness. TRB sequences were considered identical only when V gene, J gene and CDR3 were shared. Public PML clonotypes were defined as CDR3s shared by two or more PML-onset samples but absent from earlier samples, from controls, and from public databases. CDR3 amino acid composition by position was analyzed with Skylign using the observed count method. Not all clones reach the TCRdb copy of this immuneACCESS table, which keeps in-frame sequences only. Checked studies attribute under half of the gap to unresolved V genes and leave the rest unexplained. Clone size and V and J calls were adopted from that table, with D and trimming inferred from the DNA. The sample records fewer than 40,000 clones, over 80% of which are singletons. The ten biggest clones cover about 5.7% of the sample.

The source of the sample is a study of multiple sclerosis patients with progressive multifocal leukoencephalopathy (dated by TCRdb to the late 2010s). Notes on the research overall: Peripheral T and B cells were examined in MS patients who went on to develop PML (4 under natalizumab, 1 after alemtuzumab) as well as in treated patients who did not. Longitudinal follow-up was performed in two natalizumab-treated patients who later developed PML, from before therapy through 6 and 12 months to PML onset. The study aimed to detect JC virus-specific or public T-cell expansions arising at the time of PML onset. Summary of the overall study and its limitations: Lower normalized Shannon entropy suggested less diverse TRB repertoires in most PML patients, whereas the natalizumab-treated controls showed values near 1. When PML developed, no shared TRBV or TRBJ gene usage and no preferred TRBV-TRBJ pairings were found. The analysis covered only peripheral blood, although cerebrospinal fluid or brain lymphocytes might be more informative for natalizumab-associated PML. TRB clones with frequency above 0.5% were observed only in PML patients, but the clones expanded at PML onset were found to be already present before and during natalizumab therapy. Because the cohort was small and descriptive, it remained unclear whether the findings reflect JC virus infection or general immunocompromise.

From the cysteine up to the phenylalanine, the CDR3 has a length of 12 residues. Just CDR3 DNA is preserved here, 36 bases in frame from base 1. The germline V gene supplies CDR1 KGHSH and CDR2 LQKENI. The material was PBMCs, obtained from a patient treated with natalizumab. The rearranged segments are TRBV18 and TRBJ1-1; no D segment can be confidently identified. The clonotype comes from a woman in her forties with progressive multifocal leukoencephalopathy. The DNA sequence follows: TGTGCGACTCAACGGATGAACACTGAAGCTTTCTTT. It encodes CATQRMNTEAFF. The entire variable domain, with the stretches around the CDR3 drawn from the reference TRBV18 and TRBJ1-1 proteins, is NAGVMQNPRHLVRRRGQEARLRCSPMKGHSHVYWYRQLPEEGLKFMVYLQKENIIDESGMPKERFSAEFPKEGPSILRIQQVVRGDSAAYFCATQRMNTEAFFGQGTRLTVV.